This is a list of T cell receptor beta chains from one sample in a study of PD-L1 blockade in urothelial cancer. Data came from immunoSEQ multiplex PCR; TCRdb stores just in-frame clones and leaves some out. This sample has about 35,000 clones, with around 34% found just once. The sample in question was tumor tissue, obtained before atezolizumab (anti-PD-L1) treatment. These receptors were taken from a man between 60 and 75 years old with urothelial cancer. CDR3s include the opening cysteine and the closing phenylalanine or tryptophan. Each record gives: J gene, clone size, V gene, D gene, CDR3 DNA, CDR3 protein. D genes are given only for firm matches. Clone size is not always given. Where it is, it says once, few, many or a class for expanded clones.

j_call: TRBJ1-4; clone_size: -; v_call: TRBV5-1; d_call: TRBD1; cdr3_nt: TGCGCCAGCAGCTTGAGTTCCAGGGGGGGAACTAATGAAAAACTGTTTTTT; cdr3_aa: CASSLSSRGGTNEKLFF
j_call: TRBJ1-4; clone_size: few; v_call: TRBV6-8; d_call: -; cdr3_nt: TGTGCCAGCACCATGAGAGGGGTAGGCGATGAAAAACTGTTTTTT; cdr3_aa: CASTMRGVGDEKLFF
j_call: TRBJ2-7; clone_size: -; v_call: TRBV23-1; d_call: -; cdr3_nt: TGCGCCAGCAGTCAATCGGGCGGGACCTACCTACTGCGCCCCTGCTCCTACGAGCAGTACTTC; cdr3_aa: CASSQSGGTYLLRPCSYEQYF
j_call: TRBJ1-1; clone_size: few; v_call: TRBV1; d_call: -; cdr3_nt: TGCGCCAGCAGCCAAGGGTTACAGGGGAACACTGAAGCTTTCTTT; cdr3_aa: CASSQGLQGNTEAFF
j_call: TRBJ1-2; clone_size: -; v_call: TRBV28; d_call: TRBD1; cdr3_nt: TGTGCCAGCAGGCAGACAGGGGGTGACTACACCTTC; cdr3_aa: CASRQTGGDYTF
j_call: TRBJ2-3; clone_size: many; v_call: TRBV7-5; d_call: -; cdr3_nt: TGTGCCAGCAGCAAGGGACCGAGAACAGATACGCAGTATTTT; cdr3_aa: CASSKGPRTDTQYF
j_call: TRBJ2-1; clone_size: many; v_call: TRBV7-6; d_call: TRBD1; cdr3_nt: TGTGCCAGCAGCCAGGACAGGGGATTTTACAATGAGCAGTTCTTC; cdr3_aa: CASSQDRGFYNEQFF
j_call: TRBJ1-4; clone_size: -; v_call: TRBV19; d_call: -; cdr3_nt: TGTGCCAGTACCCCGTGGACCAATGAAAAACTGTTTTTT; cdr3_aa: CASTPWTNEKLFF
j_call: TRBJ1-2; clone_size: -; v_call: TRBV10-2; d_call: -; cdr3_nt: TGCGCCAGCAGAGGGGCAGGGGATTGGTATGGCTACACCTTC; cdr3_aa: CASRGAGDWYGYTF
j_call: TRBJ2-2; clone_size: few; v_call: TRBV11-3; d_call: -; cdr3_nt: TGTGCCAGCAGCTTAGTCCCAGGATGGACCGGGGAGCTGTTTTTT; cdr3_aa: CASSLVPGWTGELFF
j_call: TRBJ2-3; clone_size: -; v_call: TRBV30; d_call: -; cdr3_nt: TGTGCCTGGAGTGTAGGACAAAACACAGATACGCAGTATTTT; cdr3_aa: CAWSVGQNTDTQYF
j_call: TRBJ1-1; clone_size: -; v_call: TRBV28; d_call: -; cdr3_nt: TGTGCCAGCAGTTCGCCGACCCTGAGGACTGAAGCTTTCTTT; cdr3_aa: CASSSPTLRTEAFF
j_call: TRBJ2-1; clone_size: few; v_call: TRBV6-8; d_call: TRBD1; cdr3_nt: TGTGCCAGCAGGGACGCCGGGACAGGGGGCATCAATGAGCAGTTCTTC; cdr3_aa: CASRDAGTGGINEQFF
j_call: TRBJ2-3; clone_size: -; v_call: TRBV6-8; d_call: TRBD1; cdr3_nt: TGTGCCAGCAGTTACTCCGGGACAGGGGTGGATACGCAGTATTTT; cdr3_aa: CASSYSGTGVDTQYF
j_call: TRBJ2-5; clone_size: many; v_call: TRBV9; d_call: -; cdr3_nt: TGTGCCAGCAGCAACGGCGGGGCCGAACAAGAGACCCAGTACTTC; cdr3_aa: CASSNGGAEQETQYF
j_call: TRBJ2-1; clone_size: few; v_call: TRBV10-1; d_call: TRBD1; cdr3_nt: TGCGCCAGCAGTGGTCAGACAGGGTGGGAGTTCTTC; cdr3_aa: CASSGQTGWEFF
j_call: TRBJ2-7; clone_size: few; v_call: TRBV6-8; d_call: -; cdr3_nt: TGTGCCAGCACCCGTCGGGCGTCGGGCGAGCAGTACTTC; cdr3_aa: CASTRRASGEQYF
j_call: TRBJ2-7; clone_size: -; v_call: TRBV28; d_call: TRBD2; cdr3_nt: TGTGCCAGCAGCCCCCTCGGGGGGGAGCAGTACTTC; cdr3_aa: CASSPLGGEQYF
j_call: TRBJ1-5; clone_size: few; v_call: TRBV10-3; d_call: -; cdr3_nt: TGTGCCAGCAGGGAGGTAAAGAGCAATCAGCCCCAGCATTTT; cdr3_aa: CASREVKSNQPQHF
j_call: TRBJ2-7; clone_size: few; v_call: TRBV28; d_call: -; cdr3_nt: TGTGCCAGCAGTCTCCCCAGTCGACGCGAGCAGTACTTC; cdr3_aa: CASSLPSRREQYF
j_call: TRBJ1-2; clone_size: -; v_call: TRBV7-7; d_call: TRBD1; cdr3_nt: TGTGCCAGCAGCTTAGGGACAGGGGGCGGCTATGGCTACACCTTC; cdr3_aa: CASSLGTGGGYGYTF
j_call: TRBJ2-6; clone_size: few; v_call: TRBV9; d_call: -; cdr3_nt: TGTGCCAGCAGACCGACAGCGAACGTGTTATTTGGGGCCAACGTCCTGACTTTC; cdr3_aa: CASRPTANVLFGANVLTF
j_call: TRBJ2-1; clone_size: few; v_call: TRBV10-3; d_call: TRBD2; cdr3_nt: TGTGCCATCAGTGAGTCACTAGCGTATAATGAGCAGTTCTTC; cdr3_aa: CAISESLAYNEQFF
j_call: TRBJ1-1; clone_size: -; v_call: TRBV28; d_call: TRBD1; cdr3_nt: TGTGCCAGCAGTTCGCCCGGACAGGGTGACACTGAAGCTTTCTTT; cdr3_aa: CASSSPGQGDTEAFF
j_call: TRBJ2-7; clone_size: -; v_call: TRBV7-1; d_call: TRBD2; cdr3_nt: TGTGCCAGCAGCTTGGCAGGACGGGAGGTCGAGCAGTACTTC; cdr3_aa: CASSLAGREVEQYF
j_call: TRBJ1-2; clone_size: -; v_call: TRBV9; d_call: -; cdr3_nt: TGTGCCAGCAGTATCAGGGCTAACTATGGCTACACCTTC; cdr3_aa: CASSIRANYGYTF
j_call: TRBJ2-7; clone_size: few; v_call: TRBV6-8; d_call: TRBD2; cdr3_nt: TGTGCCAGCAGTTTTACTAGCGGGACCTACGAGCAGTACTTC; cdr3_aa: CASSFTSGTYEQYF
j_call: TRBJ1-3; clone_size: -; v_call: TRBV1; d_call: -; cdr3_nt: TGCGCCAGCAGCCAAGATCCCCCAGGGGGCCGAAACACCATATATTTT; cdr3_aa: CASSQDPPGGRNTIYF
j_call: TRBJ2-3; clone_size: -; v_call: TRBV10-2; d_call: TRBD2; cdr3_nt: TGCGCCAGCAGTGAGCCTGGAGCGGGGGCGAGCACAGATACGCAGTATTTT; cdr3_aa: CASSEPGAGASTDTQYF
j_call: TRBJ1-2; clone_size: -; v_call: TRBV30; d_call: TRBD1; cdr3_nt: TGTGCCTGGAGCTTAGGGGGCGACTATGGCTACACCTTC; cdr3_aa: CAWSLGGDYGYTF
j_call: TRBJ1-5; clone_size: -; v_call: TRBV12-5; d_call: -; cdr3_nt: TGTGCTAGTGGTTTTCTGGATAGCAATCAGCCCCAGCATTTT; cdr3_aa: CASGFLDSNQPQHF
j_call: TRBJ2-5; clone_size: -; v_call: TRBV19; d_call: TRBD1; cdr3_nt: TGTGCCAGTAATGGGGGGACAGGGGGAAGAGAGACCCAGTACTTC; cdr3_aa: CASNGGTGGRETQYF
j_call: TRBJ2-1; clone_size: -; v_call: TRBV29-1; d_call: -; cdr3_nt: TGCAGCGTGTGGCTTACAAGCGGTGAGCAGTTCTTC; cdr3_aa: CSVWLTSGEQFF
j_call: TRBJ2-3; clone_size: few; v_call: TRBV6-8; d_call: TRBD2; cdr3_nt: TGTGCCAGCAGGGACGTAGCGGGAGGTCAAAATACGCAGTATTTT; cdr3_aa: CASRDVAGGQNTQYF
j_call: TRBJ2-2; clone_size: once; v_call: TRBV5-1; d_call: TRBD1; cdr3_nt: TGCGCCAGCAGATCCGGAACAGGGGGGACCGGGGAGCTGTTTTTT; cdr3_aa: CASRSGTGGTGELFF
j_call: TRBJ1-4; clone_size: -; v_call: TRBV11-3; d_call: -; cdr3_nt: TGTGCCAGCAGCTTGAGCGGGTTTGGTGAAAAACTGTTTTTT; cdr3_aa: CASSLSGFGEKLFF
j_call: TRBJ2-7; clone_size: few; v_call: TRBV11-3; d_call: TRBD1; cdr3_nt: TGTGCCAGCAGCTCGGGACAGGGCACTTACGAGCAGTACTTC; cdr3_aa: CASSSGQGTYEQYF
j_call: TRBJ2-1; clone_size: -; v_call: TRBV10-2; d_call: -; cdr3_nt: TGCGCCAGCAGTGGGATTGGACAGCAAATCTCCTACAATGAGCAGTTCTTC; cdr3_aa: CASSGIGQQISYNEQFF
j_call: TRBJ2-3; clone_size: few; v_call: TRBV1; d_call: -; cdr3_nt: TGCGCCAGCAGCCAAGGACCCACACGAACAGATACGCAGTATTTT; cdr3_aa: CASSQGPTRTDTQYF
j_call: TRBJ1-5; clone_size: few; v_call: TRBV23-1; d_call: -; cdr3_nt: TGCGCCAGCAGCCGTAACGGACAGTCCAATCAGCCCCAGCATTTT; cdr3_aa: CASSRNGQSNQPQHF
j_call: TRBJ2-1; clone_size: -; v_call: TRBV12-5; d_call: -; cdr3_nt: TGTGCTAGTGGTTTGTCGCGGGACGAGCAGTTCTTC; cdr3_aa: CASGLSRDEQFF
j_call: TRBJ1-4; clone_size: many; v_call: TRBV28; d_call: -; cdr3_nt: TGTGCCAGCAGTTCCTACGGTGGCAGTGAAAAACTGTTTTTT; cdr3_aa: CASSSYGGSEKLFF
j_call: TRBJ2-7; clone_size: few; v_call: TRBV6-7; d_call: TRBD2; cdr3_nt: TGTGCCAGCAACTTACGCCCTACTAGCGGTAGCGAGCAGTACTTC; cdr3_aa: CASNLRPTSGSEQYF
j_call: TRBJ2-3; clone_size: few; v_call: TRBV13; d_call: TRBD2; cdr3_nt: TGTGCCAGCAGTGAGACTAGCGAAAGCACAGATACGCAGTATTTT; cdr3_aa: CASSETSESTDTQYF
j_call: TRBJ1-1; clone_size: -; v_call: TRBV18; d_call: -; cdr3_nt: TGTGCCAGCTCACACTCGGGGATGAACACTGAAGCTTTCTTT; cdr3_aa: CASSHSGMNTEAFF
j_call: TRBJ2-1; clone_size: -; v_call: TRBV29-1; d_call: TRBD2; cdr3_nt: TGCAGCGTTGAAGAACAAACGCTTACGACTAGCGGGAGAAGTGAGCAGTTCTTC; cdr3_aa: CSVEEQTLTTSGRSEQFF
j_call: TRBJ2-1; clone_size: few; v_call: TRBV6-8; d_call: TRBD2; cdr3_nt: TGTGCCATCAGTCAACTAGCGGGCGATGCCAATGAGCAGTTCTTC; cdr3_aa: CAISQLAGDANEQFF
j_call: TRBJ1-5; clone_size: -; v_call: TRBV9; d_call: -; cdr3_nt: TGTGCCAGCAGTGATTACGGAAATCAGCCCCAGCATTTT; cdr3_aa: CASSDYGNQPQHF
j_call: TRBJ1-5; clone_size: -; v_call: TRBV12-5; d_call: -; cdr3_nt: TGTGCTAGTGGTTTGGTATTGGGGGGAGGCAATCAGCCCCAGCATTTT; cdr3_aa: CASGLVLGGGNQPQHF
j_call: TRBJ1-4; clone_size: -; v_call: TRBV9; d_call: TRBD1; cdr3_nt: TGTGCCAGTCAAACGGACAGGGGAGGCGAAAAACTGTTTTTT; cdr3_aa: CASQTDRGGEKLFF
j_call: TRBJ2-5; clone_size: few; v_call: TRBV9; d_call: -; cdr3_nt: TGTGCCAGCAGCGTATGGGGTAGTTCCCAAGAGACCCAGTACTTC; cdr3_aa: CASSVWGSSQETQYF